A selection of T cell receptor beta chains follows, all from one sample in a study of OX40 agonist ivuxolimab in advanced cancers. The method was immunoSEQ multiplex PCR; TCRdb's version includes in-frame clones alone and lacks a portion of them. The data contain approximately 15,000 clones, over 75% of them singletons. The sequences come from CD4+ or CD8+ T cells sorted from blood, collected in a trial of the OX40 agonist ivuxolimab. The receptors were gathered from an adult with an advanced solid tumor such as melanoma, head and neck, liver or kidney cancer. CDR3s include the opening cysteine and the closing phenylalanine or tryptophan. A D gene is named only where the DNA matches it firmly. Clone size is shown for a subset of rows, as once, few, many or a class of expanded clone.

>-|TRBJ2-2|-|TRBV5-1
CASSCSGTDNTGELFF
TGCGCCAGCAGCTGCTCCGGGACGGACAACACCGGGGAGCTGTTTTTT
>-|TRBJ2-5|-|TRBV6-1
CASSEVHLQETQYF
TGTGCCAGCAGTGAAGTACACCTCCAAGAGACCCAGTACTTC
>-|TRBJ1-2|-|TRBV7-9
CASSRDTVNYGYTF
TGTGCCAGCAGCCGGGACACTGTTAACTATGGCTACACCTTC
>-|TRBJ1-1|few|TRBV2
CASMAGGNTEAFF
TGTGCCAGCATGGCCGGGGGCAACACTGAAGCTTTCTTT
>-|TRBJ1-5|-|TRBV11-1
CASSSRDLWVDSNQPQHF
TGTGCCAGCAGCTCCCGGGACCTATGGGTGGATAGCAATCAGCCCCAGCATTTT
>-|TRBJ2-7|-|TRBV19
CASSIQRMANYEQYF
TGTGCCAGTAGTATCCAGCGAATGGCGAACTACGAGCAGTACTTC
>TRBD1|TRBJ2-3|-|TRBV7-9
CASSLASTGESTDTQYF
TGTGCCAGCAGCTTAGCCTCGACAGGGGAGAGCACAGATACGCAGTATTTT
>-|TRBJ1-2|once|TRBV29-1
CSVEDGAPNYGYTF
TGCAGCGTTGAAGATGGGGCCCCTAACTATGGCTACACCTTC
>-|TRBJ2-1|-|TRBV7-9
CASSQLPRDEQFF
TGTGCCAGCAGCCAGCTGCCTCGGGATGAGCAGTTCTTC
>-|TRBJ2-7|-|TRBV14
CASSQDLDTSYEQYF
TGTGCCAGCAGCCAAGATCTGGACACCTCCTACGAGCAGTACTTC